This TCR beta chain was captured by sequencing in a study of cytomegalovirus exposure and HLA in healthy donors. The CDR3 sequence is 15 residues long. In germline, CDR1 is SGHRS, CDR2 YFSETQ. With V trimmed by 4 bases and J by 0 bases, 5 bases remained unmatched. Assay used: immunoSEQ multiplex PCR; TCRdb lists only in-frame clones, some missing. Of around 300,000 clones in the sample, more than 75% were seen once. This clone occurred once. Antigen unknown. Overall study results and limits: Despite most TCR sequences being rare, some public TCRs occurred in many donors.

Input material: PBMCs. This receptor was identified in a woman aged 18-29 years in good health and CMV-seronegative. The chain joins TRBV5-1 to TRBJ1-1; 8 nucleotides line up with TRBD1. CDR3 in amino acids: CASSPRQGLNTEAFF. Written as DNA, the CDR3 is TGCGCCAGCAGCCCGCGACAGGGGCTGAACACTGAAGCTTTCTTT.